Below, 28 T cell receptor beta chains from the same sample are listed, as sequenced in a study of cytomegalovirus exposure and HLA in healthy donors. This table comes from immunoSEQ multiplex PCR, and its TCRdb copy is limited to in-frame clones, with some not included. The data contain 120,000 or so clones, under 90% of them singletons. Sample: PBMCs. These receptors were obtained from a woman aged 25 to 39 in good health and CMV-seronegative.

The chain employs TRBV6-1 and TRBJ1-3, with D perhaps matching TRBD1 (5 bases). CDR3 length: 13 residues. The germline CDR1 and CDR2 sequences are MNHNS and SASEGT. V lost 5 bases and J 1 base, leaving 6 bases between the germline ends. The CDR3 reads CASSSGSGNTIYF. The CDR3, as DNA: TGTGCCAGCAGTTCAGGGTCTGGAAACACCATATATTTT.

In DNA, the CDR3 is TGCGCCAGCAGCTTGTCCGGGTTGAGAACCGGGGAGCTGTTTTTT. Translation: CASSLSGLRTGELFF. The chain has TRBV5-1 and TRBJ2-2; D unresolved. Germline lookup yields CDR1 SGHRS and CDR2 YFSETQ. Deletions cut 1 base from V and 5 bases from J, with 12 bases between. The CDR3 has 15 residues.

This clone was seen more than once but under ten times. The chain has TRBV5-4 and TRBJ1-1; a possible D gene is TRBD1 (6 bases). The CDR3 sequence is 12 residues long. The V gene's germline CDR1 is SGHNT and CDR2 YYREEE (reference sequence). V was pared by 4 bases and J by 8 bases, with 12 bases between. CDR3 nucleotide sequence: TGTGCCAGCAGCCCAGGGGTCCCCGAAGCTTTCTTT. Translating it yields CASSPGVPEAFF.

A word on this clone: This sample includes further DNA sequences coding for the same CDR3. J is TRBJ1-2 and V is TRBV5-1; 8 nucleotides align to TRBD1. V shed 4 bases and J 4 bases; nucleotides not matched to a gene: 6. The germline gives CDR1 SGHRS, CDR2 YFSETQ. This CDR3 is built from 14 residues. The DNA for the CDR3 is TGCGCCAGCAGCAGAGGACAGGGCGGCTATGGCTACACCTTC. Residues: CASSRGQGGYGYTF.

The chain has TRBV5-4 and TRBJ2-3, with TRBD1 as a possible D gene (10 bases). Germline V gene sequence: CDR1 SGHNT, CDR2 YYREEE (reference sequence). With 4 bases removed from V and 6 bases from J, the gap between germline ends came to 18 bases. CDR3 length: 15 residues. The CDR3 DNA is TGTGCCAGCAGCCTAGCGGGACAGGGGATGGATACGCAGTATTTT. Amino acids: CASSLAGQGMDTQYF.

This rearrangement joins TRBV4-3 to TRBJ1-6; D may be TRBD1 (5 bases). V was clipped by 2 bases and J by 2 bases, with 10 bases between them. The V gene's germline CDR1 is LGHNA and CDR2 YSLEER. The CDR3 spans 16 residues. CDR3 amino acids: CASSQMRQTYNSPLHF. CDR3 bases: TGCGCCAGCAGCCAAATGAGACAGACCTATAATTCACCCCTCCACTTT.

The chain is built from TRBV6-4 and TRBJ2-3; unclear D gene. The germline CDR1 and CDR2 sequences are MRHNA and SNTAGT. The CDR3 is made up of 15 amino acids. The V end lost 2 bases, the J end lost 1 base, and 10 bases lay between the germline ends. The CDR3 protein is CASSDGSVGTDTQYF. The CDR3 coding sequence is TGTGCCAGCAGTGACGGAAGCGTTGGCACAGATACGCAGTATTTT.

The V gene is TRBV5-1, the J gene TRBJ2-4; TRBD1 matches 7 bases. Looked up from germline, CDR1 is SGHRS and CDR2 is YFSETQ. The CDR3 totals 15 residues. After removal of 5 bases from V and 0 bases from J, the junction contained 5 bases not matched to a gene. This CDR3 is CASRSDRAAKNIQYF. CDR3 coding DNA: TGCGCCAGCAGAAGTGACAGGGCAGCCAAAAACATTCAGTACTTC.

The DNA of the CDR3 is TGCGCCAGCAGCCCGGGACTCAGGGGCACAGATACGCAGTATTTT. It translates to CASSPGLRGTDTQYF. This sequence joins TRBV5-1 and TRBJ2-3, with D tentatively TRBD2 (6 bases). The CDR3 is made up of 15 amino acids. The germline V gene has CDR1 SGHRS and CDR2 YFSETQ. With 4 bases removed from V and 1 base from J, the gap between germline ends came to 13 bases.

V usage is TRBV5-1 and J usage is TRBJ1-2; TRBD1 matches at 7 bases. The germline CDR1 and CDR2 sequences are SGHRS and YFSETQ. After removal of 2 bases from V and 8 bases from J, the junction contained 15 bases not matched to a gene. This CDR3 has 16 residues. The CDR3 loop is CASSFGQDTPLRGYTF. The CDR3 coding sequence is TGCGCCAGCAGCTTCGGACAGGACACTCCCTTAAGAGGCTACACCTTC.

This chain links TRBV29-1 with TRBJ2-5, with D possibly being TRBD2 (6 bases). The V end lost 3 bases, the J end lost 6 bases, and 17 bases lay between the germline ends. Germline assignment: CDR1 SQVTM and CDR2 ANQGSEA. The CDR3 has 14 residues. The CDR3 reads CSVEVYSGGQTQYF. The CDR3 bases are TGCAGCGTTGAGGTCTATTCCGGGGGACAGACCCAGTACTTC.

The chain joins TRBV7-2 to TRBJ2-7; 9 bases are shared with TRBD2. Losses at the gene ends were 1 base for V and 5 bases for J; bases not matched to a gene: 6. The CDR3 covers 15 residues. CDR1 is SGHTA and CDR2 is FQGNSA in the germline V gene. CDR3 DNA sequence: TGTGCCAGCAGCTTAGTTGCTAGCGGGGTTAACGAGCAGTACTTC. Its translation: CASSLVASGVNEQYF.

The chain uses TRBV4-2 and TRBJ2-6; D might be TRBD1 (6 bases). Trimming removed 4 bases from V and 2 bases from J, with 9 bases in between. The CDR3 contains 15 residues. Germline V CDR1 and CDR2: LGHNA, YNFKEQ. DNA of the CDR3: TGTGCCAGCAGCCTTGGGGGCGCTGGGGCCAACGTCCTGACTTTC. Translated: CASSLGGAGANVLTF.

This clone occurred once. The gene calls are TRBV11-2 and TRBJ2-5, with D perhaps matching TRBD2 (6 bases). Germline V gives CDR1 SGHAT, CDR2 FQNNGV. The CDR3 runs to 13 residues. Trimming left V 7 bases short and J 5 bases short, with 14 bases between. CDR3 protein: CASTAGAGETQYF. CDR3 DNA sequence: TGTGCCAGCACAGCCGGGGCGGGGGAGACCCAGTACTTC.

The chain has TRBV6-1 and TRBJ2-7, with D maybe TRBD1 (6 bases). V was cut by 11 bases and J by 2 bases, with 19 bases left in between. Germline lookup yields CDR1 MNHNS and CDR2 SASEGT. CDR3 length: 14 amino acids. The CDR3 DNA reads as TGTGCCGCCAAAGGACAGCGTACGACCTACGAGCAGTACTTC. Translated, it gives CAAKGQRTTYEQYF.

This chain connects TRBV6-6 to TRBJ2-2, with 9 bases fitting TRBD1. CDR1 is MNHNY, CDR2 SVGAGI, per germline (reference sequence). Trimming took 6 bases from V and 5 from J; bases not matched to a gene: 4. The CDR3 totals 14 residues. CDR3 protein: CASSIDRGTGELFF. In nucleotides, the CDR3 is TGTGCCAGCAGCATCGACAGGGGGACCGGGGAGCTGTTTTTT.

The chain joins TRBV4-2 to TRBJ2-5, with 9 bases aligning to TRBD2. Germline CDR1 LGHNA, CDR2 YNFKEQ. The CDR3 covers 15 residues. J was trimmed by 1 base and V by 0 bases; bases with no gene match: 0. CDR3 DNA: TGTGCCAGCAGCCAAGAGCGGGGGGGCCAAGAGACCCAGTACTTC. It is translated as CASSQERGGQETQYF.

The rearrangement joins TRBV4-3 to TRBJ1-1; D may be TRBD1 (6 bases). The CDR3 is 17 residues long. Deletions cut 0 bases from V and 0 bases from J, with 14 bases between. The germline V gene has CDR1 LGHNA and CDR2 YSLEER. In DNA form, the CDR3 reads TGCGCCAGCAGCCAAGATTTTGCAGGGGATCTGAACACTGAAGCTTTCTTT. Translation gives CASSQDFAGDLNTEAFF.

The chain couples TRBV2 to TRBJ2-3; D ambiguous. Between the trimmed V and J ends, which lost 2 bases and 8 bases, there was a span of 14 bases. The CDR3 length is 14 residues. CDR1 is SNHLY, CDR2 FYNNEI, per germline. CDR3 coding DNA: TGTGCCAGCAGTGAACTCCCCTACCCCCCTACGCAGTATTTT. Residues: CASSELPYPPTQYF.

The chain joins TRBV9 to TRBJ1-1; D perhaps matches TRBD1 (5 bases). Germline CDR1 reads SGDLS; CDR2 reads YYNGEE. V lost 0 bases, J lost 1 base, and 13 bases lay in between. The CDR3 runs to 16 residues. This chain's CDR3 is CASSVDWPGPNTEAFF. The CDR3 DNA sequence: TGTGCCAGCAGCGTAGACTGGCCAGGGCCGAACACTGAAGCTTTCTTT.

For this clone: Other DNA sequences in this sample translate to the same CDR3. The chain uses TRBV18 and TRBJ2-5; 12 nucleotides line up with TRBD2. Germline trimming cut 3 bases from V and 2 bases from J; bases unmatched to any gene: 4. CDR3 length equals 16 residues. Germline V gives CDR1 KGHSH, CDR2 LQKENI. CDR3 loop: CASSPRLAGGQETQYF. In nucleotides, the CDR3 is TGTGCCAGCTCACCCCGGCTAGCGGGGGGGCAAGAGACCCAGTACTTC.

The rearrangement joins TRBV4-3 to TRBJ1-2, with D maybe TRBD1 (5 bases). The CDR3 runs to 16 residues. Looked up from germline, CDR1 is LGHNA and CDR2 is YSLEER. The V end was cut by 1 base, the J end by 4 bases, with 16 bases between. The CDR3 reads CASSQARGGIGYGYTF. The CDR3 bases are TGCGCCAGCAGCCAAGCCCGCGGGGGGATCGGCTATGGCTACACCTTC.

This chain joins TRBV12-5 and TRBJ2-5, with 7 bases aligning to TRBD1. Unmatched junction bases numbered 4, after V lost 7 bases and J lost 5 bases. The CDR3 is 12 amino acids. Germline values: CDR1 LGHNT, CDR2 FRNRAP. The CDR3 nucleotides are TGTGCTAGTGAAGGGGGCCTCGAGACCCAGTACTTC. Translating it yields CASEGGLETQYF.

The J gene is TRBJ2-7, the V gene TRBV5-4, with D possibly TRBD2 on 5 matching bases. The CDR3 covers 13 residues. Germline assignment: CDR1 SGHNT and CDR2 YYREEE (reference sequence). Trimming stripped 0 bases from V and 7 bases from J, with 11 bases between. The CDR3 nucleotides are TGTGCCAGCAGCTTGGCGCCCCGGGGAGAGCAGTACTTC. Translating gives CASSLAPRGEQYF.

The chain combines TRBV6-1 with TRBJ2-1, with 7 nucleotides matching TRBD1. This CDR3 spans 13 amino acids. The V and J ends lost 10 bases and 5 bases, in that order; junction bases with no gene match: 8. The germline gives CDR1 MNHNS, CDR2 SASEGT. The CDR3 sequence: CATRQGFDNEQFF. The CDR3 DNA follows: TGTGCCACCAGACAGGGTTTCGACAATGAGCAGTTCTTC.

This chain uses TRBV7-3 with TRBJ2-3; possibly TRBD2 for D (5 bases). The CDR3 sequence is 14 residues long. V was clipped by 4 bases and J by 1 base, with 9 bases between them. Germline V CDR1 and CDR2: SGHTA, FQGTGA. CDR3 in DNA: TGTGCCAGCAGCTCCCGGCGGGGCACAGATACGCAGTATTTT. This encodes CASSSRRGTDTQYF. The full variable domain, in which reference TRBV7-3 and TRBJ2-3 provide the parts outside the CDR3, is GAGVSQTPSNKVTEKGKYVELRCDPISGHTALYWYRQSLGQGPEFLIYFQGTGAADDSGLPNDRFFAVRPEGSVSTLKIQRTERGDSAVYLCASSSRRGTDTQYFGPGTRLTVL.

V gene TRBV18 combines with J gene TRBJ2-7, with a weak D call TRBD1 (6 bases). The V gene lost 4 bases and the J gene lost 1 base, with 14 bases spanning the gap. Germline V gives CDR1 KGHSH, CDR2 LQKENI. The CDR3 is made up of 15 amino acids. The CDR3 bases are TGTGCCAGCTCACGGAACAGGGCTCAATCCTACGAGCAGTACTTC. Translating gives CASSRNRAQSYEQYF.

The chain is built from TRBV6-1 and TRBJ2-7; the match to TRBD2 covers 11 bases. There are 15 residues in the CDR3. CDR1 is MNHNS and CDR2 is SASEGT in the germline V gene. The junction had 7 bases not matched to a gene; V was cut back by 2 bases and J by 7 bases. The CDR3: CASSEPTSGVLEQYF. CDR3 bases: TGTGCCAGCAGTGAACCGACTAGCGGGGTACTTGAGCAGTACTTC.